The source of this T cell receptor beta chain is a study of tumor-infiltrating lymphocytes in primary liver carcinoma. With a constant-region primer, TCR beta cDNA was made from 450 to 650 ng of total RNA. Researchers made the TCR beta libraries by running three nested multiplex PCR rounds with slightly modified ARM-PCR. The study ran its first two PCR rounds for around 10 cycles each, using TRBV1-TRBV30 forward primers and a C-beta reverse primer. One entry per CDR3 protein results from TCRdb running MiXCR on the multiplex PCR reads. The table shows roughly 100,000 distinct CDR3 sequences, with around 71% occurring only once. General study points: The 250 largest clones made up significantly more of tumor than blood repertoires (p = 0.039). Tumor region pairs shared more overlap than did tumor-adjacent and tumor-blood pairs.

As for this clonotype: Its antigen is not identified.

The CDR3 is 11 residues long. V was cut by 8 bases and J by 9 bases, with 8 bases left in between. Per the germline V gene, CDR1 is MDHEN and CDR2 is SYDVKM. Bulk tissue was left unsorted, and RNA and DNA were co-extracted from approximately 20-30 mg of it. Five discrete regions of every tumor underwent sampling. The origin of this receptor is a woman aged 55-69 years with primary liver carcinoma and hepatitis B virus infection. Sequences were obtained from liver tumor tissue from sampling region 2. Subset of the sample: tumor region T2, inferior pole. This rearrangement joins TRBV28 to TRBJ1-6; D possibly corresponds to TRBD1 (5 bases). The CDR3 spells CASGRGSPLHF. The CDR3 DNA sequence: TGTGCCAGCGGTAGGGGTTCACCCCTCCACTTT. Variable domain in full (rest from reference TRBV28 and TRBJ1-6): DVKVTQSSRYLVKRTGEKVFLECVQDMDHENMFWYRQDPGLGLRLIYFSYDVKMKEKGDIPEGYSVSREKKERFSLILESASTNQTSMYLCASGRGSPLHFGNGTRLTVT.